This TCR beta chain was found in a study of cytomegalovirus exposure and HLA in healthy donors. Study-level information: A preliminary data release comprised tens of millions of unique TCRs obtained from HLA-typed donors.

This CDR3 is built from 15 residues. With 1 base removed from V and 5 bases from J, the gap between germline ends came to 14 bases. Germline assignment: CDR1 MGHRA and CDR2 YSYEKL. This PCR relied on a set of 60 Vbeta primers and 13 Jbeta primers. The protocol was immunoSEQ multiplex PCR, while the TCRdb copy is restricted to in-frame clones and leaves out a portion. This sample yields roughly 150,000 clones, of which more than 75% are seen a single time; approximately 15% belongs to the top ten. The TCR originated in a woman aged 40 to 50 in good health and CMV-seronegative. The chain uses TRBV4-1 and TRBJ1-1; D unclear. The sequencing input was PBMCs. In nucleotides, the CDR3 is TGCGCCAGCAGCCAAGGGCCGATGGGGAGGACTGAAGCTTTCTTT. Residues: CASSQGPMGRTEAFF.